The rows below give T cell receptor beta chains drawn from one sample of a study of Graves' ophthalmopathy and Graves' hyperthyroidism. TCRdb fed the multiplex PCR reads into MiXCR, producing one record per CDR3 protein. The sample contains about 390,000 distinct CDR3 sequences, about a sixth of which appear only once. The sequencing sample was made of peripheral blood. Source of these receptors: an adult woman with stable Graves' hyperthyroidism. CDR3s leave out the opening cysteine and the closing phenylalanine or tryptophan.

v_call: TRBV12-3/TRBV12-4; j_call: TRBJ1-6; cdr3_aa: ASSPVGNSPLH
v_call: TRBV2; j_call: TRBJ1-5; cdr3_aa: ASSETGYSNQPQH
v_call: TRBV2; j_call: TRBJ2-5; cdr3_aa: ANSETSGRELETQY
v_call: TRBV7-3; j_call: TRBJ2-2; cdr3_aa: ASSRGFGGELF
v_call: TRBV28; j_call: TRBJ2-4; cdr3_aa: ASSPFASGQGAPKNIQY
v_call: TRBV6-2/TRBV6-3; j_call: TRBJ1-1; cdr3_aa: ASSYWDATVSGTEAF
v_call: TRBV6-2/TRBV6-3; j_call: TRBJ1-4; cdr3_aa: ASTAAGAGGTNEKLF
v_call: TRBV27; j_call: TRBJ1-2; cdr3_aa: ASSQQGSGGYT
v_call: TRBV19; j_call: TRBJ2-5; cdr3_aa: ASSRPSGPYQETQY
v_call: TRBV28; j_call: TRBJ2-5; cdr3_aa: ASSLWGETQY
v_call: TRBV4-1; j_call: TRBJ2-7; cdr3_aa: ASSQGQGRDYEQY
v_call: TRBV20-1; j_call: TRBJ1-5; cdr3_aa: SAREGEGLNQPQH
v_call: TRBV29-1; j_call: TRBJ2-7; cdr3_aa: SVGVAGGPPEQY
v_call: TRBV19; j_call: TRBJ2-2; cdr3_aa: ASSMRGTGELF
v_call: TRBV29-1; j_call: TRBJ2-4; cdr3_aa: SAGQGVNIQY
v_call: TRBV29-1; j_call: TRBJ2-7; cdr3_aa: SVEGGAYEQY
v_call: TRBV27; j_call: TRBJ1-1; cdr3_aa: ASSQGVLVTEAF
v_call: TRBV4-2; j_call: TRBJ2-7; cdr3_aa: ASSQELASYEQY
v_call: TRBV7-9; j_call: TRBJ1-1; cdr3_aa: ASSLAQPAEVF
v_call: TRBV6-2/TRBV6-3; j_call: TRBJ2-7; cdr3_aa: ASSRTAYEQY
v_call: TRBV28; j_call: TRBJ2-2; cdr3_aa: ASKREFRELF
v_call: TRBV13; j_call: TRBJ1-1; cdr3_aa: ASSQDRFPEAF
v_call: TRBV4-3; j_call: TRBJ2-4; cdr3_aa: ASSTGTGSSNIQY
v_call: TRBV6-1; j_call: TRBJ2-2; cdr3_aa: ASRGGRAPGELF
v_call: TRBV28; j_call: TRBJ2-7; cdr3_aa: ASNPSGMVHEQY
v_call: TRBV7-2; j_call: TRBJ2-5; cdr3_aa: ASSLAFAGALYQETQY
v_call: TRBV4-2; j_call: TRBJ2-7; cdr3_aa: ASSHRAQY
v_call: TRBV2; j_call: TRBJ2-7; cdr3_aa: ASDKPGQGNPYEQY
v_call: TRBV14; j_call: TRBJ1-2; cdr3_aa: ASSHTGMRYT